This T cell receptor beta chain emerged from a study of T cells in Graves' hyperthyroidism and ophthalmopathy. Note on this clonotype: Possible read error: a much larger clone is one base away.

Stable hyperthyroidism: no ophthalmopathy progression over 18 months of follow-up. The length of the CDR3 is 17 residues. The V gene's germline CDR1 is SGHKS and CDR2 YYEKEE (reference sequence). The germline V and J ends were trimmed by 2 bases and 5 bases, with 19 bases remaining between them. RNA transcripts served as the template for amplifying TCR beta CDR3 regions. HTBI primers were employed in a first-round RT-PCR of the TCR CDR3. TCRdb re-derived calls from the multiplex PCR reads in MiXCR, one entry per CDR3 protein. The sample shows some 560,000 distinct CDR3 sequences, around 13% of them seen only once.

The sample was blood. The TCR comes from a woman aged 40-49 years with Graves' hyperthyroidism. V gene TRBV5-5 combines with J gene TRBJ2-2, with D possibly matching TRBD2 (6 bases). CDR3 residues: CASSFFSGAGPTGELFF. The CDR3 DNA is TGTGCCAGCAGCTTCTTTTCTGGTGCGGGGCCGACCGGGGAGCTGTTTTTT.